This TCR beta chain appears in the sequencing data of a study of T cell repertoires in cytomegalovirus infection. Whole-study context: Public signatures in TCR beta pointed to CMV infection and matching HLA type.

There are 17 residues in the CDR3. Germline V CDR1 and CDR2: LGHNA, YNFKEQ. Germline trimming cut 0 bases from V and 4 bases from J; bases unmatched to any gene: 9. A single record per CDR3 protein comes from TCRdb applying MiXCR to the reads. This sample has around 260,000 distinct CDR3 sequences, with approximately 8.3% found just once. The sample consisted of PBMCs. This sequence originates from a human donor in good health (CMV status not recorded). Some clones in this sample may be carry-over from other donors' samples. The J gene is TRBJ1-2, the V gene TRBV4-2; 9 bases line up with TRBD1. The CDR3 loop is CASSQDNTGGVGYGYTF. In DNA form, the CDR3 reads TGTGCCAGCAGCCAAGATAACACAGGGGGCGTCGGCTATGGCTACACCTTC.